The sequence of this T cell receptor (beta chain) was determined in a study of T cells in Graves' hyperthyroidism and ophthalmopathy. This clonotype was seen many times. CDR3 size: 15 residues. With V trimmed by 4 bases and J by 5 bases, 5 bases remained unmatched. Germline values: CDR1 SNHLY, CDR2 FYNNEI. From 9 to 10 ml of fresh peripheral blood, PBMCs were isolated. Researchers amplified the TCR beta CDR3 regions from RNA transcripts. First-round RT-PCR of the TCR CDR3 relied on the HTBI primer set. A single record per CDR3 protein comes from TCRdb applying MiXCR to the multiplex PCR reads. The repertoire holds a few hundred thousand distinct CDR3 sequences, with about 14% as singletons.

The specimen sequenced was blood. The genes are TRBV2 and TRBJ2-2; TRBD1 matches 9 bases. The receptor's source is a middle-aged woman with Graves' hyperthyroidism that later progressed to Graves' ophthalmopathy. CDR3 protein: CASSARDRATGELFF. The CDR3 nucleotides are TGTGCCAGCAGTGCCCGGGACAGGGCGACCGGGGAGCTGTTTTTT.